The T cell receptor beta chain described here comes from a study of metastatic and nonmetastatic thyroid tumors. TCRdb reassembled clones from the PCR reads with MiXCR. The sample has about 5,800 clones, around a third seen once. From germline, CDR1 is MNHNS and CDR2 SASEGT. Trimming pared 1 base from V and 3 bases from J, leaving 6 bases between. The CDR3 runs to 13 residues. General study points: Patients with malignant thyroid tumors reportedly had significantly higher TCR beta diversity than those with benign nodules, in blood and tumor.

This clone was seen many times. Its antigen is currently unknown. All patients were treatment-naive before thyroid surgery. The specimen was adjacent normal tissue. The chain links TRBV6-1 to TRBJ1-2; D is unclear. The receptor's source is a male donor with papillary thyroid cancer or a benign thyroid nodule (not recorded which). Some clones in this sample may be carry-over from other donors' samples. CDR3 DNA sequence: TGTGCCAGCAGTGAAGTCTCATACTATGGCTACACCTTC. Protein: CASSEVSYYGYTF.